The 13 T cell receptor beta chains below all came from one sample that was sequenced in a study of graft-versus-host responses after intestinal transplantation. Assay: immunoSEQ multiplex PCR; the TCRdb copy retains only in-frame clones and omits some. The sample has around 23,000 clones, around 80% seen once. Processed graft tissue released its intraepithelial and lamina propria lymphocytes. The sequencing here drew on ileum tissue, taken 12 days after intestinal transplant. Receptor source: a human patient who received an intestinal transplant, so some T cells may come from the graft donor.

V is TRBV9 and J is TRBJ2-5; TRBD2 is a possible D gene (5 bases). Per the germline V gene, CDR1 is SGDLS and CDR2 is YYNGEE. The CDR3 totals 14 residues. V was shortened by 0 bases and J by 5 bases, with 11 bases between the two germline ends. In DNA form, the CDR3 reads TGTGCCAGCAGCGTAGCGCCATCGGGGGAGACCCAGTACTTC. As protein: CASSVAPSGETQYF.

The V gene is TRBV29-1, the J gene TRBJ2-7; D remains unclear. V was clipped by 0 bases and J by 6 bases, with 18 bases between them. This CDR3 contains 15 residues. Germline assignment: CDR1 SQVTM and CDR2 ANQGSEA. The CDR3 region is CSVEDRGRPPFEQYF. In DNA, the CDR3 is TGCAGCGTTGAAGATCGAGGCCGACCTCCGTTCGAGCAGTACTTC.

This chain connects TRBV6-4 to TRBJ2-3, with D maybe TRBD1 (7 bases). There are 15 residues in the CDR3. The V end lost 8 bases, the J end lost 2 bases, and 17 bases lay between the germline ends. Germline V lookup: CDR1 MRHNA, CDR2 SNTAGT. The CDR3 DNA is TGTGCCAGCGGGGGGACCGAGGGGGCCACAGATACGCAGTATTTT. As protein: CASGGTEGATDTQYF.

This chain uses TRBV7-2 with TRBJ1-5; tentatively, D is TRBD1 (5 bases). Germline V CDR1 and CDR2: SGHTA, FQGNSA. CDR3 length: 14 residues. V was clipped by 1 base and J by 3 bases, with 7 bases between them. CDR3 residues: CASSLGGPNQPQHF. The CDR3 nucleotides are TGTGCCAGCAGCTTAGGGGGCCCCAATCAGCCCCAGCATTTT.

The chain recombines TRBV7-3 with TRBJ2-2; D is uncertain. The CDR3 runs to 14 residues. The germline V gene has CDR1 SGHTA and CDR2 FQGTGA. V was shortened by 2 bases and J by 6 bases, with 10 bases between the two germline ends. In DNA, the CDR3 is TGTGCCAGCAGCTTAGGCAGGATCGCCGGGGAGCTGTTTTTT. This gives the protein CASSLGRIAGELFF.

The CDR3, as DNA: TGTGCCAGCAGTTACGATAGCGGGGGTATTTACAATGAGCAGTTCTTC. It encodes CASSYDSGGIYNEQFF. This chain connects TRBV6-6 to TRBJ2-1, with TRBD2 matching 9 bases. CDR3 length: 16 residues. Germline-derived CDR1 and CDR2 are MNHNY and SVGAGI (reference sequence). V lost 2 bases and J lost 4; bases outside the gene matches: 6.

The chain has TRBV19 and TRBJ2-3, with a weak D call TRBD2 (5 bases). Trimming took off 10 bases at V and 1 base at J, with 12 bases between the two ends. This CDR3 has 13 residues. Per germline, CDR1 LNHDA and CDR2 SQIVND (reference sequence). CDR3 amino acids: CATQNGGTDTQYF. As DNA, the CDR3 is TGTGCCACCCAAAACGGGGGCACAGATACGCAGTATTTT.

CDR3 sequence reads: CASCQGYTF. CDR3 sequence (DNA): TGTGCCAGCTGCCAGGGCTACACCTTC. The chain employs TRBV6-5 and TRBJ1-2; D call uncertain. Trimming removed 8 bases at V and 8 bases at J, with 6 bases between. The CDR3 is made up of 9 amino acids. The V gene's germline CDR1 is MNHEY and CDR2 SVGAGI.

The chain joins TRBV5-4 to TRBJ2-7; a possible D gene is TRBD1 (6 bases). Germline V CDR1 and CDR2: SGHNT, YYREEE (reference sequence). The CDR3 is 13 amino acids. V shed 3 bases and J shed 4 bases, with 11 bases lying between them. The CDR3 DNA reads as TGTGCCAGCAGCTCCGGACAGCCTTACGAGCAGTACTTC. It yields the protein CASSSGQPYEQYF.

As concerns this clone: Other DNA variants within this sample encode the same CDR3. This chain joins TRBV7-3 and TRBJ2-3; D uncertain. The germline V gene has CDR1 SGHTA and CDR2 FQGTGA. CDR3 length: 13 amino acids. The V end lost 2 bases, the J end lost 5 bases, and 8 bases lay between the germline ends. The CDR3 reads CASSLSRGDTQYF. The CDR3 DNA follows: TGTGCCAGCAGCTTATCCCGAGGAGATACGCAGTATTTT.

The CDR3 region is CASSTSGMSTDTQYF. The CDR3 DNA reads TGTGCCAGTAGTACTAGCGGGATGTCCACAGATACGCAGTATTTT. The chain links TRBV19 to TRBJ2-3; 9 bases are shared with TRBD2. Germline V gene sequence: CDR1 LNHDA, CDR2 SQIVND (reference sequence). Trimming at V came to 4 bases and at J to 2 bases, leaving 4 bases not matched to a gene. This CDR3 has 15 residues.

V gene TRBV7-9 combines with J gene TRBJ2-1; D remains unclear. CDR3 size: 12 residues. The ends were cut back, 0 bases at V and 6 bases at J, with 3 bases in the middle. CDR1 is SEHNR, CDR2 FQNEAQ, per germline (reference sequence). CDR3 coding DNA: TGTGCCAGCAGCTTAGCTAGCAATGAGCAGTTCTTC. This gives the protein CASSLASNEQFF. Based on the CDR3 plus reference TRBV7-9 and TRBJ2-1, the full variable domain is DTGVSQNPRHKITKRGQNVTFRCDPISEHNRLYWYRQTLGQGPEFLTYFQNEAQLEKSRLLSDRFSAERPKGSFSTLEIQRTEQGDSAMYLCASSLASNEQFFGPGTRLTVL.

The gene calls are TRBV6-5 and TRBJ1-3; D gene uncertain. CDR1 MNHEY and CDR2 SVGAGI come from the germline V gene. V gave up 4 bases and J gave up 0 bases, with 13 bases separating them. This CDR3 has 16 residues. The CDR3 bases are TGTGCCAGCAGTTTGGATGCAGGTAGCTCTGGAAACACCATATATTTT. It codes for CASSLDAGSSGNTIYF.